The source of this T cell receptor beta chain is a study of T cell clusters in autoimmune cytopenias. One tube held mixed TRB-A and TRB-B primer pools for touch-down PCR. With the multiplex PCR reads reprocessed, TCRdb shows one record per CDR3 protein and no DNA. The sample's table shows 8,500 to 9,000 distinct CDR3 sequences. The CDR3 is made up of 20 amino acids. The germline CDR1 and CDR2 sequences are MDHEN and SYDVKM. Each sample's input was roughly 230 ng genomic DNA, 30,000 to 45,000 genome equivalents. About this clonotype: Its antigen is as yet unknown.

Study-wide findings and caveats: Active autoimmune hepatitis patients had approximately 3.2-fold fewer exclusive TRB clusters than healthy donors.

This clonotype originated in a human donor with an autoimmune cytopenia or autoimmune hepatitis (not recorded which). Sample: peripheral blood. The V call is TRBV28, the J call TRBJ2-5; no DNA is available, so the TRBD2 call from TCRdb remains unchecked. The CDR3 is CASSPWVGGIYGRAGETQYF.